This TCR beta chain came from a study of OX40 agonist ivuxolimab in advanced cancers. Study in general: A mean age of roughly 62 years, range about 20 to 79, was recorded, and approximately 85% were male. A history of anti-PD-1, anti-PD-L1 or anti-CTLA-4 therapy was acceptable, and approximately 40% had some.

This CDR3 has 14 amino acids. V lost 6 bases to trimming and J lost 7 bases, with 16 bases between them. The germline V gene has CDR1 LNHNV and CDR2 YYDKDF (reference sequence). Libraries were prepared by immunoSEQ multiplex PCR; TCRdb keeps only in-frame clonotypes and omits some of them. The table has 30,000 to 35,000 clones, 84% seen once. The gene calls are TRBV15 and TRBJ2-1; D possibly uses TRBD1 or TRBD2 (6 bases each). The sequencing used CD4+ or CD8+ T cells sorted from blood, collected in a trial of the OX40 agonist ivuxolimab. The sequence derives from an adult with an advanced solid tumor such as melanoma, head and neck, liver or kidney cancer. The CDR3 reads CATRSAEGGNEQFF. CDR3 bases: TGTGCCACCAGGTCGGCCGAAGGGGGGAATGAGCAGTTCTTC.